This TCR beta chain was recorded in a study of CD8 T cells in ankylosing spondylitis. TCRdb passed the 5' RACE reads through MiXCR, listing each CDR3 protein once. The sample records 150,000 to 250,000 distinct CDR3 sequences, 13% being singletons. This CDR3 is 17 amino acids long. V trimming: 7 bases; J trimming: 7 bases; junction bases outside the gene matches: 14. Germline V gene data show CDR1 as SEHNR and CDR2 as FQNEAQ (reference sequence). The chain is built from TRBV7-9 and TRBJ2-4, with TRBD2 identical over 12 bases. This TCR was sampled from a male donor with ankylosing spondylitis or in good health (not recorded which). The sample comprised blood, either unsorted or a sorted T cell fraction (not recorded which). The CDR3 spells CASTLVTLAGGENIQYF. Here the CDR3 DNA reads TGTGCCAGCACCCTGGTGACGCTAGCGGGGGGGGAGAACATTCAGTACTTC.